Reported below is one T cell receptor (beta chain). Its matching antigen is unknown. This sample was included in a study of cytotoxic CD8 clonotypes in ibrutinib-treated CLL. Study summary: Response samples came after a median roughly 11 months of treatment, range 6 to 36. Average yields of approximately 260,000 productive templates and 75,000 to 95,000 productive rearrangements characterized the samples.

Findings and limits, study-wide: Before falling back toward baseline at progression, clonality had risen at the time of ibrutinib response. Public clonotypes were rare and shrank or held steady on treatment.

The V gene lost 3 bases and the J gene lost 0 bases, with 9 bases spanning the gap. The CDR3 totals 14 residues. CDR1 MDHEN and CDR2 SYDVKM come from the germline V gene. The data were produced by immunoSEQ multiplex PCR, yet TCRdb's version contains in-frame clones alone and is incomplete. The sample includes around 91,000 clones, about 86% of them seen just once. This clonotype was obtained from a human donor with chronic lymphocytic leukemia. This material consisted of PBMCs, taken before ibrutinib treatment. The chain combines TRBV28 with TRBJ2-7; D may be TRBD1 or TRBD2 (5 bases each). This CDR3 is CASSFEGNSYEQYF. The CDR3 nucleotides are TGTGCCAGCAGTTTCGAGGGGAACTCCTACGAGCAGTACTTC.